Listed below are T cell receptor beta chains from one sample, sequenced in a study of OX40 agonist ivuxolimab in advanced cancers. Generated by immunoSEQ multiplex PCR, the TCRdb table keeps only in-frame clones and is missing some. The data contain more than 15,000 clones, nearly 85% of them singletons. The sequenced sample was CD4+ or CD8+ T cells sorted from blood, obtained in a trial of the OX40 agonist ivuxolimab. These TCRs come from an adult with an advanced solid tumor such as melanoma, head and neck, liver or kidney cancer. Each CDR3 is given with its conserved first and last residue. A D gene is named only where the DNA matches it firmly. Clone size, where shown, is once, few, many, or a class for clones that have expanded.

.	TRBV10-3	TRBJ2-5	TRBD1	CAISEGTGGQETQYF	TGTGCCATCAGTGAGGGGACAGGGGGCCAAGAGACCCAGTACTTC
.	TRBV12-5	TRBJ2-5	.	CASGLVDSKKYF	TGTGCTAGTGGTTTGGTAGACAGCAAAAAGTACTTC
.	TRBV10-2	TRBJ2-3	.	CASSEIPPGPGLTDTQYF	TGCGCCAGCAGTGAGATTCCCCCCGGCCCCGGGTTAACAGATACGCAGTATTTT
.	TRBV4-2	TRBJ2-2	TRBD2	CASSHGGGPDTGELFF	TGTGCCAGCAGCCATGGGGGAGGGCCAGATACCGGGGAGCTGTTTTTT
.	TRBV5-1	TRBJ2-7	.	CASNLDSHSYEQYF	TGCGCCAGCAACTTGGACAGCCACTCCTACGAGCAGTACTTC
once	TRBV15	TRBJ2-3	.	CATSRVVSTDTQYF	TGTGCCACCAGCAGAGTAGTGAGCACAGATACGCAGTATTTT
.	TRBV27	TRBJ2-7	TRBD2	CASSRGTSFREQYF	TGTGCCAGCAGTCGCGGGACTAGCTTTCGGGAGCAGTACTTC
.	TRBV5-1	TRBJ2-2	.	CASSLALGTGMMLTGELFF	TGCGCCAGCAGCTTGGCCCTCGGAACAGGGATGATGTTGACCGGGGAGCTGTTTTTT
.	TRBV5-4	TRBJ1-6	.	CASSSRGRGINSPLHF	TGTGCCAGCAGCTCCCGGGGCAGGGGTATTAATTCACCCCTCCACTTT
.	TRBV5-1	TRBJ2-2	TRBD1	CASSLDSWTGGYTGELFF	TGCGCCAGCAGCTTGGACTCGTGGACAGGGGGTTACACCGGGGAGCTGTTTTTT
.	TRBV7-9	TRBJ1-6	.	CASQRAGPNSPLHF	TGTGCCAGCCAAAGGGCAGGGCCAAATTCACCCCTCCACTTT
.	TRBV29-1	TRBJ2-2	.	CSGDESNTGELFF	TGCAGCGGGGACGAATCGAACACCGGGGAGCTGTTTTTT
few	TRBV6-5	TRBJ1-2	.	CASSTGIANYGYTF	TGTGCCAGCAGCACAGGGATCGCTAACTATGGCTACACCTTC
.	TRBV28	TRBJ1-2	.	CASGGGDYGYTF	TGTGCCAGCGGGGGAGGGGACTATGGCTACACCTTC
once	TRBV5-1	TRBJ2-2	.	CASSLGPTGELFF	TGCGCCAGCAGCTTAGGACCCACCGGGGAGCTGTTTTTT
.	TRBV27	TRBJ2-7	.	CASSLSRGRVDYEQYF	TGTGCCAGCAGTTTATCGAGGGGACGGGTGGATTACGAGCAGTACTTC
.	TRBV7-2	TRBJ1-1	.	CASSLGFRNTEAFF	TGTGCCAGCAGCTTAGGTTTTCGGAACACTGAAGCTTTCTTT
.	TRBV7-9	TRBJ2-3	.	CASSLGAADTQYF	TGTGCCAGCAGCTTAGGGGCAGCCGATACGCAGTATTTT
.	TRBV7-8	TRBJ1-5	.	CASSLAQSRSQPQHF	TGTGCCAGCAGCTTAGCGCAGTCTCGGTCTCAGCCCCAGCATTTT
.	TRBV6-5	TRBJ1-2	.	CASSALLQVYYGYTF	TGTGCCAGCAGTGCCCTTTTACAGGTCTACTATGGCTACACCTTC
.	TRBV19	TRBJ1-2	TRBD1	CASSITTGSYGYTF	TGTGCCAGTAGTATAACGACAGGGAGTTACGGCTACACCTTC
.	TRBV6-1	TRBJ1-1	.	CASSEGPQRRAFF	TGTGCCAGCAGTGAAGGGCCGCAGAGGAGAGCTTTCTTT
once	TRBV6-1	TRBJ2-1	TRBD1	CASSEGTGFGEQFF	TGTGCCAGCAGTGAGGGGACAGGGTTTGGTGAGCAGTTCTTC
.	TRBV2	TRBJ2-7	.	CASSETRVPYEQYF	TGTGCCAGCAGTGAAACCAGGGTACCCTACGAGCAGTACTTC
.	TRBV2	TRBJ2-2	TRBD1	CASIPGQTMPGELFF	TGTGCCAGCATCCCGGGACAGACTATGCCCGGGGAGCTGTTTTTT
.	TRBV28	TRBJ2-7	TRBD2	CASSPALAGVLEQYF	TGTGCCAGCAGTCCTGCACTAGCGGGAGTTTTGGAGCAGTACTTC
once	TRBV30	TRBJ1-4	.	CAWSPGRVMNEKLFF	TGTGCCTGGAGCCCGGGGAGGGTAATGAATGAAAAACTGTTTTTT
.	TRBV19	TRBJ1-4	.	CASSTEGGKLFF	TGTGCCAGTAGTACGGAGGGGGGAAAACTGTTTTTT
few	TRBV6-5	TRBJ1-6	.	CASSYTKKPLHF	TGTGCCAGCAGTTATACCAAGAAACCCCTCCACTTT
.	TRBV5-5	TRBJ2-7	.	CASSLAAGSVLEQYF	TGTGCCAGCAGCTTGGCCGCGGGTTCCGTCTTGGAGCAGTACTTC
.	TRBV28	TRBJ2-7	.	CASSLVVPYEQYF	TGTGCCAGCAGTTTGGTGGTTCCCTACGAGCAGTACTTC
.	TRBV5-1	TRBJ2-5	.	CASSLGQRMETQYF	TGCGCCAGCAGCTTGGGGCAGAGGATGGAGACCCAGTACTTC
once	TRBV29-1	TRBJ2-5	TRBD2	CSVMAGGPKKTQYF	TGCAGCGTCATGGCGGGAGGGCCGAAGAAGACCCAGTACTTC
.	TRBV7-8	TRBJ2-7	TRBD2	CASSLEAGAAYEQYF	TGTGCCAGCAGCTTAGAAGCGGGGGCAGCCTACGAGCAGTACTTC
.	TRBV6-5	TRBJ1-1	.	CASSFSDTTEAFF	TGTGCCAGCAGTTTTTCGGATACCACTGAAGCTTTCTTT
.	TRBV18	TRBJ1-4	.	CASSPQGDGAEKLFF	TGTGCCAGCTCACCACAGGGTGACGGAGCAGAAAAACTGTTTTTT
few	TRBV15	TRBJ1-4	.	CATSRAGLTTNEKLFF	TGTGCCACCAGCAGAGCGGGACTTACAACTAATGAAAAACTGTTTTTT
.	TRBV27	TRBJ2-5	TRBD2	CASSMTYSGTQETQYF	TGTGCCAGCAGTATGACCTATAGCGGGACCCAAGAGACCCAGTACTTC
.	TRBV2	TRBJ2-2	.	CASSEFRGAGELFF	TGTGCCAGCAGTGAGTTCAGGGGCGCCGGGGAGCTGTTTTTT
.	TRBV5-1	TRBJ2-7	TRBD1	CASSSHGQGIRSEQYF	TGCGCCAGCAGCTCACACGGACAGGGGATTAGAAGCGAGCAGTACTTC
.	TRBV5-5	TRBJ1-1	.	CASRQTGRFPGTEAFF	TGTGCCAGCAGGCAAACAGGGCGCTTTCCGGGCACTGAAGCTTTCTTT
.	TRBV19	TRBJ1-4	TRBD1	CASSISGQGTIGATNEKLFF	TGTGCCAGTAGTATTTCCGGACAGGGGACAATTGGTGCAACTAATGAAAAACTGTTTTTT
medium-sized	TRBV7-9	TRBJ1-2	TRBD1	CASSPGQSGYGYTF	TGTGCCAGCAGTCCGGGACAGTCTGGCTATGGCTACACCTTC
.	TRBV9	TRBJ2-2	TRBD2	CASSVEGSGLGGELFF	TGTGCCAGCAGTGTTGAAGGTAGCGGGCTTGGTGGGGAGCTGTTTTTT
.	TRBV28	TRBJ1-1	.	CASSQRQGDTEAFF	TGTGCCAGCAGCCAACGGCAGGGCGACACTGAAGCTTTCTTT
.	TRBV27	TRBJ2-3	.	CASSSTGTSTDTQYF	TGTGCCAGCAGTTCCACAGGGACTAGCACAGATACGCAGTATTTT
.	TRBV6-5	TRBJ1-2	.	CASSYRRVGASYGYTF	TGTGCCAGCAGTTACCGTCGGGTCGGGGCTAGCTATGGCTACACCTTC
few	TRBV4-2	TRBJ2-2	.	CASSQETDGELFF	TGTGCCAGCAGCCAAGAGACCGACGGGGAGCTGTTTTTT
.	TRBV7-2	TRBJ1-1	.	CASSRRQALNTEAFF	TGTGCCAGCAGCCGACGACAGGCTCTGAACACTGAAGCTTTCTTT
.	TRBV6-1	TRBJ2-3	TRBD2	CASSGTSGRGTDTQYF	TGTGCCAGCAGTGGGACTAGCGGGAGGGGCACAGATACGCAGTATTTT
few	TRBV4-1	TRBJ2-7	.	CASSQEDRINSYEQYF	TGCGCCAGCAGCCAAGAAGACAGGATCAACTCCTACGAGCAGTACTTC
.	TRBV19	TRBJ1-5	.	CASSSSAGRSSNQPQHF	TGTGCCAGTAGTTCAAGCGCGGGGAGGTCTAGCAATCAGCCCCAGCATTTT